Below are 22 T cell receptor beta chains sequenced from a single sample in a study of OX40 agonist ivuxolimab in advanced cancers. The protocol used for the library was the immunoSEQ multiplex PCR assay. TCRdb's version of the immuneACCESS table is confined to in-frame rearrangements and falls short of the full clone set. An unresolved V gene accounts for under half of the shortfall where checked; the remainder is of unknown origin. The sample data list some 100,000 clones, and approximately 89% of these were observed just once. About 0.15% of the sample is taken by the ten largest. The specimen comprised CD4+ or CD8+ T cells sorted from blood, sampled in a trial of the OX40 agonist ivuxolimab. The receptors originated from an adult with an advanced solid tumor such as melanoma, head and neck, liver or kidney cancer.

The chain carries TRBV7-2 and TRBJ2-7; no clear D gene. This CDR3 is built from 15 residues. CDR1 is SGHTA and CDR2 is FQGNSA in the germline V gene. With 4 bases removed from V and 4 bases from J, the gap between germline ends came to 17 bases. CDR3 nucleotides: TGTGCCAGCAGCTCCCTAGTAGCCCTCAAGTACGAGCAGTACTTC. Its protein is CASSSLVALKYEQYF.

The CDR3 DNA is TGTGCCTGGAGTCGGGCCCCACCCGCCTTGAACACTGAAGCTTTCTTT. This translates into CAWSRAPPALNTEAFF. This chain joins TRBV30 and TRBJ1-1; D is ambiguous. The CDR3 extends over 16 amino acids. Trimming cost V 2 bases and J 0 bases, with 16 bases left between them. In germline, CDR1 is GTSNPN, CDR2 SVGIG (reference sequence).

The chain links TRBV6-5 to TRBJ1-1, with 9 bases identical to TRBD1. Per the germline V gene, CDR1 is MNHEY and CDR2 is SVGAGI. This CDR3 region has 12 residues. V was clipped by 5 bases and J by 11 bases; unmatched bases: 6. The CDR3 sequence: CASSEGDRVAFF. CDR3 bases: TGTGCCAGCAGTGAAGGGGACAGGGTGGCTTTCTTT.

The chain carries TRBV2 and TRBJ2-2, with D possibly matching TRBD2 (6 bases). V was pared by 7 bases and J by 5 bases, with 11 bases between. This CDR3 is built from 13 residues. CDR1 and CDR2 from the germline V gene are SNHLY and FYNNEI. CDR3 sequence: CASKVAETGELFF. CDR3 nucleotide sequence: TGTGCCAGCAAGGTAGCGGAAACCGGGGAGCTGTTTTTT.

The CDR3 spells CASSPRPGGPVHEQYF. As DNA, the CDR3 is TGTGCCAGCAGCCCTCGGCCGGGAGGGCCTGTCCACGAGCAGTACTTC. This chain links TRBV9 with TRBJ2-7; TRBD2 aligns across 8 bases. Germline CDR1 reads SGDLS; CDR2 reads YYNGEE. The CDR3 contains 16 residues. The trim removed 4 bases at V and 5 bases at J, leaving 14 bases unmatched.

In the case of this clone: This specimen includes other DNA sequences encoding the same CDR3. The rearrangement links TRBV7-3 to TRBJ1-2; TRBD1 is a possible D gene (6 bases). CDR1 and CDR2 from the germline V gene are SGHTA and FQGTGA. The V end lost 5 bases, the J end lost 4 bases, and 14 bases lay between the germline ends. This CDR3 is built from 14 residues. The CDR3 nucleotides read TGTGCCAGCAGCCCCTCGACAGGAAGCTATGGCTACACCTTC. This codes for CASSPSTGSYGYTF.

This chain uses TRBV30 with TRBJ2-7, with 8 nucleotides matching TRBD1. V lost 4 bases and J lost 6; bases outside the gene matches: 23. Germline assignment: CDR1 GTSNPN and CDR2 SVGIG (reference sequence). This CDR3 is built from 18 residues. The CDR3 protein is CAWTRRVRQGPHSGEQYF. The CDR3 nucleotides are TGTGCCTGGACCCGAAGGGTTAGACAGGGGCCACACAGCGGCGAGCAGTACTTC.

The rearrangement uses TRBV6-1 and TRBJ1-6, with a possible D match to TRBD1 (5 bases). The V and J ends lost 5 bases and 7 bases respectively, with 12 bases between them. The CDR3 has 14 residues. The germline CDR1 and CDR2 sequences are MNHNS and SASEGT. CDR3 in DNA: TGTGCCAGCAGTTCCCAGGGTCAAAATTCACCCCTCCACTTT. Its translation is CASSSQGQNSPLHF.

This chain connects TRBV5-1 to TRBJ2-7; 7 bases fit TRBD1. The CDR3 is 14 amino acids. After removal of 3 bases from V and 6 bases from J, the junction contained 9 bases not matched to a gene. Germline values: CDR1 SGHRS, CDR2 YFSETQ. The CDR3 here is CASSSAAQGSEQYF. CDR3 DNA: TGCGCCAGCAGCTCCGCCGCACAGGGGTCCGAGCAGTACTTC. The full variable domain, completed using reference TRBV5-1 and TRBJ2-7, is KAGVTQTPRYLIKTRGQQVTLSCSPISGHRSVSWYQQTPGQGLQFLFEYFSETQRNKGNFPGRFSGRQFSNSRSEMNVSTLELGDSALYLCASSSAAQGSEQYFGPGTRLTVT.

The V and J genes are TRBV15 and TRBJ2-1; TRBD1 agrees at 9 bases. The CDR3 sequence is 15 residues long. The germline CDR1 and CDR2 sequences are LNHNV and YYDKDF (reference sequence). Trimming cost V 4 bases and J 5 bases; bases outside gene matches: 6. CDR3 sequence (DNA): TGTGCCACCAGCATTGGACAGGGGTCTGACAATGAGCAGTTCTTC. Its translation: CATSIGQGSDNEQFF.

The chain has TRBV29-1 and TRBJ1-1, with 7 nucleotides matching TRBD1. Trimming removed 7 bases from V and 0 bases from J; junction bases left unmatched: 5. The CDR3 spans 13 residues. In germline, CDR1 is SQVTM, CDR2 ANQGSEA. CDR3 in DNA: TGCAGCGGAACAGGGGCTCTGAACACTGAAGCTTTCTTT. This translates into CSGTGALNTEAFF.

The gene calls are TRBV5-1 and TRBJ1-1, with D unclear. Germline V gene data show CDR1 as SGHRS and CDR2 as YFSETQ. The CDR3 has 15 amino acids. V lost 5 bases, J lost 0 bases, and 14 bases lay in between. The CDR3 is CASRVGGGMNTEAFF. In DNA form, the CDR3 reads TGCGCCAGCAGGGTAGGCGGAGGGATGAACACTGAAGCTTTCTTT.

This sequence joins TRBV25-1 and TRBJ2-1; D not resolved. There are 11 residues in the CDR3. Germline V gene data show CDR1 as MGHDK and CDR2 as SYGVNS. V was clipped by 0 bases and J by 8 bases, with 2 bases between them. The CDR3 loop reads CASSEYDEQFF. The CDR3 nucleotides read TGTGCCAGCAGTGAATATGATGAGCAGTTCTTC.

The rearrangement links TRBV7-3 to TRBJ2-7; D perhaps matches TRBD1 (6 bases). This CDR3 has 15 amino acids. V was pared by 5 bases and J by 7 bases, with 21 bases between. The germline V gene has CDR1 SGHTA and CDR2 FQGTGA. For the CDR3, the DNA is TGTGCCAGCAGCCCCGCCGGGACACCTTTTACAGAGCAGTACTTC. It yields the protein CASSPAGTPFTEQYF.

This chain links TRBV6-1 with TRBJ2-1; TRBD2 agrees at 7 bases. The J segment lost 4 bases and the V segment lost 2 bases, leaving 5 bases of the junction unmatched. The CDR3 totals 15 residues. Germline V lookup: CDR1 MNHNS, CDR2 SASEGT. Here the CDR3 reads CASSETGGWYNEQFF. The CDR3 bases are TGTGCCAGCAGTGAAACGGGAGGATGGTACAATGAGCAGTTCTTC.

CDR3 DNA sequence: TGTGCCAGCAGGCCGGGACGGACCTACGAGCAGTACTTC. Amino acids: CASRPGRTYEQYF. The rearrangement joins TRBV6-5 to TRBJ2-7, with D perhaps assigned TRBD1 or TRBD2 (5 bases each). Between the trimmed V and J ends, which lost 6 bases and 2 bases, there was a span of 11 bases. The CDR3 runs to 13 residues. Germline V CDR1 and CDR2: MNHEY, SVGAGI.

This clone showed up just once. This chain joins TRBV30 and TRBJ2-2, with D perhaps matching TRBD2 (6 bases). Germline CDR1 and CDR2: GTSNPN and SVGIG (reference sequence). There are 16 residues in the CDR3. The germline V and J ends were trimmed by 2 bases and 5 bases, with 18 bases remaining between them. This chain's CDR3 is CAWSLSGRDGTGELFF. The CDR3 region has the DNA TGTGCCTGGAGTTTGAGTGGGCGGGATGGTACCGGGGAGCTGTTTTTT.

The V and J genes are TRBV6-1 and TRBJ1-2; no reliable D call. The V end lost 6 bases, the J end lost 9 bases, and 8 bases lay between the germline ends. The CDR3 consists of 10 residues. The germline V gene has CDR1 MNHNS and CDR2 SASEGT. The DNA for the CDR3 is TGTGCCAGCAGGGAAAGCCGCTACACCTTC. Translating it yields CASRESRYTF.

The V and J genes are TRBV11-3 and TRBJ2-3; 8 bases are a match to TRBD1. Per the germline V gene, CDR1 is SGHNT and CDR2 is YENEEA. The CDR3 length is 13 residues. J gave up 5 bases and V 3 bases, and 1 base lay outside the gene matches. DNA of the CDR3: TGTGCCAGCAGCTTGGACAGGGTAGATACGCAGTATTTT. This translates into CASSLDRVDTQYF.

The chain carries TRBV11-1 and TRBJ2-3, with 13 nucleotides matching TRBD2. This CDR3 contains 15 residues. Germline lookup yields CDR1 SGHAT and CDR2 FQDESV (reference sequence). J gave up 5 bases and V 5 bases, and 4 bases lay outside the gene matches. The CDR3 nucleotides are TGTGCCAGCAGCCGACTAGCGGGGGGTCGAGATACGCAGTATTTT. Its protein product is CASSRLAGGRDTQYF.

The V and J genes are TRBV28 and TRBJ2-1, with TRBD2 matching over 13 bases. The CDR3 extends over 19 amino acids. Per the germline V gene, CDR1 is MDHEN and CDR2 is SYDVKM. V was pared by 5 bases and J by 2 bases, with 12 bases of the junction left unmatched. This CDR3 reads CASSLPTSGRLRTYNEQFF. DNA of the CDR3: TGTGCCAGCAGTCTCCCGACTAGCGGGAGGTTAAGGACCTACAATGAGCAGTTCTTC.

This clone was seen just once. This chain joins TRBV9 and TRBJ1-4; 7 nucleotides align to TRBD1. Trimming removed 2 bases from V and 3 bases from J; junction bases left unmatched: 10. The CDR3 sequence is 17 residues long. Germline V gene sequence: CDR1 SGDLS, CDR2 YYNGEE. This CDR3 reads CASSVTGFGGANEKLFF. CDR3 nucleotides: TGTGCCAGCAGCGTGACAGGGTTCGGGGGGGCTAATGAAAAACTGTTTTTT.